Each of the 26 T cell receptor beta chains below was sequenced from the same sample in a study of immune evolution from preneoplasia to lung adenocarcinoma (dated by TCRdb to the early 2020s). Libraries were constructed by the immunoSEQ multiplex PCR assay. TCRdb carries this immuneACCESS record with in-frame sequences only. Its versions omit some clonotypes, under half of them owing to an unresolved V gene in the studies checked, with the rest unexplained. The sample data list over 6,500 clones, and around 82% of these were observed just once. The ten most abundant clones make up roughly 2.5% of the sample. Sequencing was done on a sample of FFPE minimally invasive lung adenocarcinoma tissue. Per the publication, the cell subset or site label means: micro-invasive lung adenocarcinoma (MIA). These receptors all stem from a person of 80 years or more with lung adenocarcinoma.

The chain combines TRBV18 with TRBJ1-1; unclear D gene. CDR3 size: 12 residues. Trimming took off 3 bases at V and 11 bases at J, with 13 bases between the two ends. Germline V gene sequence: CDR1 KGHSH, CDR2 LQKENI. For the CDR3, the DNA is TGTGCCAGCTCACCCGTCCTTTCGTATGCTTTCTTT. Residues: CASSPVLSYAFF.

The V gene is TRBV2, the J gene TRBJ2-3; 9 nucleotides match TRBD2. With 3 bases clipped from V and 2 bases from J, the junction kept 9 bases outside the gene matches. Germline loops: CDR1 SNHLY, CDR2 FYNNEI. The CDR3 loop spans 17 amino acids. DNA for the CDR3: TGTGCCAGCAGTGATGGGGATAGCGGGGGAACCACAGATACGCAGTATTTT. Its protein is CASSDGDSGGTTDTQYF.

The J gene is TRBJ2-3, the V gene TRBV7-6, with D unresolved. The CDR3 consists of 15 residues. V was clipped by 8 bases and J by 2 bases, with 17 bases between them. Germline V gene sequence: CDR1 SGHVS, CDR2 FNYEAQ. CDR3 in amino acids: CASLSRNTATDTQYF. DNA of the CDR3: TGTGCCAGCCTCTCAAGGAATACAGCCACAGATACGCAGTATTTT. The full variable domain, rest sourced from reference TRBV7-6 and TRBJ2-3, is GAGVSQSPRYKVTKRGQDVALRCDPISGHVSLYWYRQALGQGPEFLTYFNYEAQQDKSGLPNDRFSAERPEGSISTLTIQRTEQRDSAMYRCASLSRNTATDTQYFGPGTRLTVL.

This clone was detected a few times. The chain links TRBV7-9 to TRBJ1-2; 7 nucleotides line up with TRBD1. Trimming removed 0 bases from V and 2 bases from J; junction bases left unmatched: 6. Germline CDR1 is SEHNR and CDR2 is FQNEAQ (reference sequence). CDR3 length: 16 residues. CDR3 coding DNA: TGTGCCAGCAGCTTAGCCCAACAGGGGTTAAACTATGGCTACACCTTC. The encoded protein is CASSLAQQGLNYGYTF.

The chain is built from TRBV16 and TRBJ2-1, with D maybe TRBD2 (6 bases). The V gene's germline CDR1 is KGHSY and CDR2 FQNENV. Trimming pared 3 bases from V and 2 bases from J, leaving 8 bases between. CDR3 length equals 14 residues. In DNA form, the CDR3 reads TGTGCCAGCAGCCACCCGGGAGCCTACAATGAGCAGTTCTTC. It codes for CASSHPGAYNEQFF.

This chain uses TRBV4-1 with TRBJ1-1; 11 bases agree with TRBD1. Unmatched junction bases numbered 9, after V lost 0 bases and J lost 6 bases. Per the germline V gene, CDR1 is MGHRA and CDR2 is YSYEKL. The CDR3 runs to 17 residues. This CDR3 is CASSQDLWTGGLAEAFF. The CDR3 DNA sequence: TGCGCCAGCAGCCAAGATCTTTGGACAGGGGGCTTGGCTGAAGCTTTCTTT.

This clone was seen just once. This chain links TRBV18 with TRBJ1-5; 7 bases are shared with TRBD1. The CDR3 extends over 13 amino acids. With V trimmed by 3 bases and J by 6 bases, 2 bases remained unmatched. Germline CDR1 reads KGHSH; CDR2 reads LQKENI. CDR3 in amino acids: CASSPDRAQPQHF. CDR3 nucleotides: TGTGCCAGCTCACCTGACAGGGCTCAGCCCCAGCATTTT.

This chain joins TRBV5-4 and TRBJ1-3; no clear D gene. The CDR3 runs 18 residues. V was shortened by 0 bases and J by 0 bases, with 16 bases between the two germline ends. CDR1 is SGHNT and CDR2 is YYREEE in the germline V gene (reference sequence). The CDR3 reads CASSLVPGTQYSGNTIYF. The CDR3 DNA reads TGTGCCAGCAGCTTGGTGCCAGGTACCCAATACTCTGGAAACACCATATATTTT.

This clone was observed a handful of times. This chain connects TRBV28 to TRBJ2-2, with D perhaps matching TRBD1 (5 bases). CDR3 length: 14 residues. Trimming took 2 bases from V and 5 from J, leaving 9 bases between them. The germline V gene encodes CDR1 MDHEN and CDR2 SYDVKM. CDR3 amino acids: CASSLQGWTGELFF. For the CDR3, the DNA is TGTGCCAGCAGTTTACAGGGATGGACCGGGGAGCTGTTTTTT.

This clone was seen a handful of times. CDR3 nucleotides: TGTGCCAGCAGTGGAGGGGACACTTATGGCTACACCTTC. It specifies CASSGGDTYGYTF. J is TRBJ1-2 and V is TRBV2; tentatively, D is TRBD1 (6 bases). Germline loops: CDR1 SNHLY, CDR2 FYNNEI. The CDR3 length is 13 residues. Trimming shortened V by 4 bases and J by 5 bases, and 11 bases separated the two germline ends.

CDR3 nucleotide sequence: TGTGCCAGCAGCTTAGGCGCAGGGGCCCAAGAGACCCAGTACTTC. Its translation is CASSLGAGAQETQYF. The chain recombines TRBV11-3 with TRBJ2-5; D is perhaps TRBD1 (6 bases). The V end lost 1 base, the J end lost 1 base, and 10 bases lay between the germline ends. This CDR3 contains 15 residues. Germline V gives CDR1 SGHNT, CDR2 YENEEA.

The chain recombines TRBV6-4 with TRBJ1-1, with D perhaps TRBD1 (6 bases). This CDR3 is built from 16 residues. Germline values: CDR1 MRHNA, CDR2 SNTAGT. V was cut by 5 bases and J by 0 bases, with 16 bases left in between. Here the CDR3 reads CASSNPTGYMNTEAFF. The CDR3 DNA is TGTGCCAGCAGTAACCCGACAGGCTATATGAACACTGAAGCTTTCTTT.

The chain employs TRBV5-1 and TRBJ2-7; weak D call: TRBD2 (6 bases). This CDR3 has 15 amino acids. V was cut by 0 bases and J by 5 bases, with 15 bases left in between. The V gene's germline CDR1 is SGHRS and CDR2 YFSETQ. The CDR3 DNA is TGCGCCAGCAGCTTGGAAGGAGGGGCGCGCCACGAGCAGTACTTC. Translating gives CASSLEGGARHEQYF.

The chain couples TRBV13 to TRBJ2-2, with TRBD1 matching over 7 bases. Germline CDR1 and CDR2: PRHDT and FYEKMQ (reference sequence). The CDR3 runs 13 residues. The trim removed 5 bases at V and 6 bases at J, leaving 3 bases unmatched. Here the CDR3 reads CASSLRGSGELFF. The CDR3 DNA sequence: TGTGCCAGCAGCCTCAGGGGGTCCGGGGAGCTGTTTTTT.

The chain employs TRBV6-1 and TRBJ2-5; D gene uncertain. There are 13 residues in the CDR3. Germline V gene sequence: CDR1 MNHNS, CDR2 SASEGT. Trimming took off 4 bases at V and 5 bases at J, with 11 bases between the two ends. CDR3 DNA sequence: TGTGCCAGCAGTGCTATAGGTGGGGAGACCCAGTACTTC. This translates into CASSAIGGETQYF.

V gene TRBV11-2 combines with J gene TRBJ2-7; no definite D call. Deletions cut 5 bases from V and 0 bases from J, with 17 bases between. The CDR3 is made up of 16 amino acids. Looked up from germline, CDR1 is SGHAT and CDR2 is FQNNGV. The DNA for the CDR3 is TGTGCCAGCAGCCCCCAAGGTGCAGGAAACTCCTACGAGCAGTACTTC. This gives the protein CASSPQGAGNSYEQYF.

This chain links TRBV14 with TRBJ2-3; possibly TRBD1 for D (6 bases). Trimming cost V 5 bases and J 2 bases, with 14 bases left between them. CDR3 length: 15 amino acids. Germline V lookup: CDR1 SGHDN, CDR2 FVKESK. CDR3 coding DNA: TGTGCCAGCAGCGTACGGACAGCACTCACAGATACGCAGTATTTT. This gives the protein CASSVRTALTDTQYF.

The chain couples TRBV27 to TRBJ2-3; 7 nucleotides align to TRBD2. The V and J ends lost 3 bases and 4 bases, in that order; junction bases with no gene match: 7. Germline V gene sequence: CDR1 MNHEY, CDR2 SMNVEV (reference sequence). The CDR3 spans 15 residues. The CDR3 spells CASSFYRGGPDTQYF. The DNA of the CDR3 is TGTGCCAGCAGTTTTTATAGGGGAGGGCCAGATACGCAGTATTTT.

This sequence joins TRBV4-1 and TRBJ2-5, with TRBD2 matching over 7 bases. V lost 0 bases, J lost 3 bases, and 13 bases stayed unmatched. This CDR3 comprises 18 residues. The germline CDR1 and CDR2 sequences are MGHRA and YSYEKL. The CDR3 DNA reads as TGCGCCAGCAGCCAAGAGGGGGGATCTAGCGGACCGAAAGAGACCCAGTACTTC. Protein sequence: CASSQEGGSSGPKETQYF.

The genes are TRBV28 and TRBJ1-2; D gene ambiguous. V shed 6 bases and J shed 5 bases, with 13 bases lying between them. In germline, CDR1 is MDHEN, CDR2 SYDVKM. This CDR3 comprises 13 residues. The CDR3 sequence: CASRKDVGYGYTF. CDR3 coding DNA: TGTGCCAGCAGGAAGGATGTGGGGTATGGCTACACCTTC.

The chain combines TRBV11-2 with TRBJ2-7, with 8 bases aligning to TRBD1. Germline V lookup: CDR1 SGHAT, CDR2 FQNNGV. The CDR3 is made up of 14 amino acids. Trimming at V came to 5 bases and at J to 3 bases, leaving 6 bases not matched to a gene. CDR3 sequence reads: CASSHRTGLYEQYF. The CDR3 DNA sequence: TGTGCCAGCAGCCACCGGACAGGGCTCTACGAGCAGTACTTC. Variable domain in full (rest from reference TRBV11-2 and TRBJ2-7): EAGVAQSPRYKIIEKRQSVAFWCNPISGHATLYWYQQILGQGPKLLIQFQNNGVVDDSQLPKDRFSAERLKGVDSTLKIQPAKLEDSAVYLCASSHRTGLYEQYFGPGTRLTVT.

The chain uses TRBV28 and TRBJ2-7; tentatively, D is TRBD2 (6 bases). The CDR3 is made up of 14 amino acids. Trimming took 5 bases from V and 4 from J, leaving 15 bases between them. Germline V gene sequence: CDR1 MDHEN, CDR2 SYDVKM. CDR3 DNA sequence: TGTGCCAGCAGTCCCCTAGGAGGGAGTTACGAGCAGTACTTC. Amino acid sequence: CASSPLGGSYEQYF.

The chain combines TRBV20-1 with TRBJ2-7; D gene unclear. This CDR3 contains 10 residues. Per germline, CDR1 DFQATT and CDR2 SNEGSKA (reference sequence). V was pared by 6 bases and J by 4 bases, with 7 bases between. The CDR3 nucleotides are TGCAGTGCCTTACAATACGAGCAGTACTTC. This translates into CSALQYEQYF.

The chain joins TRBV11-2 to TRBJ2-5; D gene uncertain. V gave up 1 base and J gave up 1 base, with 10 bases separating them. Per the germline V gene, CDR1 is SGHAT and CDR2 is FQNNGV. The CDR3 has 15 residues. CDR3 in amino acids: CASSLVRGTQETQYF. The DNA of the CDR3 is TGTGCCAGCAGCTTAGTACGAGGTACCCAAGAGACCCAGTACTTC.

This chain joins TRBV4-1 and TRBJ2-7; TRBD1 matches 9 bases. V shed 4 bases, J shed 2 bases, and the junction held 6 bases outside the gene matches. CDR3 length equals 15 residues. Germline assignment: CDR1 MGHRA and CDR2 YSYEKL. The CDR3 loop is CASSRGQGKAYEQYF. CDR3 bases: TGCGCCAGCAGCCGAGGACAGGGGAAGGCCTACGAGCAGTACTTC.

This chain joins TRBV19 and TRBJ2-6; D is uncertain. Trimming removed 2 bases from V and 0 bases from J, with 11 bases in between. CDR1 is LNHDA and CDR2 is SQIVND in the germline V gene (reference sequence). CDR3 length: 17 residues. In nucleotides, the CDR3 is TGTGCCAGTAGTATACGAAGTTTCGGCTCTGGGGCCAACGTCCTGACTTTC. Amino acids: CASSIRSFGSGANVLTF. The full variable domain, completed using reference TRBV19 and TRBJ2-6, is DGGITQSPKYLFRKEGQNVTLSCEQNLNHDAMYWYRQDPGQGLRLIYYSQIVNDFQKGDIAEGYSVSREKKESFPLTVTSAQKNPTAFYLCASSIRSFGSGANVLTFGAGSRLTVL.